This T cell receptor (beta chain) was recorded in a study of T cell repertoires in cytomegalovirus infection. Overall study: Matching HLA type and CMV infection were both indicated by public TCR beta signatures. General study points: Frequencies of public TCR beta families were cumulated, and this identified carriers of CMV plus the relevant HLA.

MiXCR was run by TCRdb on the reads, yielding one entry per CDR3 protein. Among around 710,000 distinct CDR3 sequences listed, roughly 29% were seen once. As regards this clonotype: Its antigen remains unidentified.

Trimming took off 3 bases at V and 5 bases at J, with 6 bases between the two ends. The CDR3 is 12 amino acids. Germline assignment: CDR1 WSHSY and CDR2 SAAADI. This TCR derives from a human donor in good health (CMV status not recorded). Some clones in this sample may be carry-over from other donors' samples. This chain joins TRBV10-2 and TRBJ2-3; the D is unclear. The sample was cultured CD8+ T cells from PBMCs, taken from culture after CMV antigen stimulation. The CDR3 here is CASSDPIDTQYF. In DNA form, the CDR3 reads TGCGCCAGCAGTGATCCAATAGATACGCAGTATTTT.